This T cell receptor (beta chain) emerged from a study of cytomegalovirus exposure and HLA in healthy donors (dated by TCRdb to about 2017). Regarding the complete study: An earlier analysis of 587 of the donors reported more than 250 Gb of sequence data and some 100 million unique TCR beta sequences from 150 million to 200 million T cells. The number of typed donors differed by locus: about 620-640 for A, B, C, DRB1 and DQB1; 522 for DQA1; approximately 610 for DPA1; and 450 to 480 for DPB1. To study patterns of TCR occurrence, a later analysis re-analyzed previously published TCR beta repertoires from 550 to 800 donors and added high-resolution HLA genotyping. The study profiled the T cell repertoires of hundreds of subjects by immunosequencing and related them to cytomegalovirus serostatus. An earlier analysis of around 640 of the donors used high-throughput TCR beta sequencing to judge whether each TCR beta V gene segment behaved as functional or pseudogenic. Donor age, sex, ethnicity and CMV serostatus were compiled together with the repertoire data. HLA typing included class I and class II loci at four-digit resolution. Because of strong linkage in the cohort, roughly five DR-DQ haplotypes were treated as single units for association and clustering. The later analysis used no new phenotypic data to find candidate immune exposures, relying instead on TCR beta sequences and their occurrence across donors. An early release covering about 600 HLA-typed donors comprised roughly 300 gigabases of sequencing data and 85 million or so unique TCR sequences. A later genetic analysis took genome-wide SNP genotypes for 398 of the 666 donors and used that subset as a discovery cohort. Every discovery cohort repertoire had been produced on one sequencing platform. Besides the first cohort of 666 subjects, a separate validation cohort made up of roughly 120 different subjects was used. The genetic ancestry cluster associated with self-reported Caucasian donors included 81% of the 398 genotyped donors. Among several hundred genotyped donors of the cohort, an average of roughly 230,000 unique TCR beta nucleotide sequences was sequenced per donor, of which roughly 17% were non-productive. The study combined high-throughput TCR immunosequencing, statistical association of individual TCRs with disease status, and machine learning to predict cytomegalovirus infection status. The study aimed to test whether cataloging public T cell receptors could reveal signatures of past pathogen exposure. Points the paper makes about the study in general: Several of the top co-occurrence clusters appeared to be linked to parvovirus B19, influenza, CMV and Epstein-Barr virus, according to a later analysis. An association between a missense DCLRE1C variant and V-gene and J-gene trimming of TCR beta chains was found in a later genetic analysis and replicated in an independent cohort. Linkage disequilibrium might explain the correlated functional status among segregating V segments, but an unknown experimental factor could not be ruled out. Because counts were too low, seventeen rarely observed V segments, including chromosome 9 orphons, were left out of the earlier analysis of over 550 of the donors. When HLA alleles, especially DR and DQ, strongly co-occurred, TCR associations were difficult to assign to individual alleles. The classifier was reported to diagnose cytomegalovirus status with high specificity and sensitivity in both the original and validation cohorts. A further reported finding was that TCR beta sequences accurately predicted the HLA-A and HLA-B alleles for most subjects in the first cohort. Most TCR sequences were seen in very few donors, while some public TCRs were found in many individuals. Specific HLA alleles were associated with 16,951 TCR beta sequences at a false discovery rate of 0.05 in a later analysis. According to a later genetic analysis, donors in an Asian-associated ancestry cluster had fewer N-insertions in productive TCRs than the approximately 630-donor mean. It was suggested by the authors that the approach could potentially be generalized to other disease states and immunological phenotypes. A later analysis found that TCR association rates varied across HLA loci, with DRB1 alleles showing the most associated TCRs and HLA-C alleles the fewest. Immune exposure information for the cohort was limited to CMV serostatus. In vitro tests confirmed that a few of the cytomegalovirus-associated TCR beta chains recognize cytomegalovirus antigens. HLA typing was unavailable for some donors at each locus, so association tests used only the typed subset. Some IMGT-functional V segments, including TRBV6-2 and TRBV6-3, could not be told apart with the 87-base-pair reads, so those segments were excluded. A later analysis found that most CMV-associated TCR beta chains appeared HLA-restricted, with HLA associations seemingly driven largely by CMV exposure. Roughly uniform sequencing depth across donors was assumed in presence/absence analyses, although this assumption may not hold. The sequencing pipeline was judged likely to have produced a cluster of highly shared sequence variants as a technical artifact. In a later analysis, HLA-associated TCR beta chains were found to be more clonally expanded and to have lower generation probabilities than equally common non-associated chains. In the study, around 150 TCR beta chains were listed as associated with cytomegalovirus. Broadly in line with IMGT annotations, most TCR beta V segments showed up in productive rearrangements about 87% or about 30% of the time in an earlier analysis of 450 to 600 of the donors. The cohort was sequenced for TCR beta chains only, and without alpha or paired-chain data the features that could be detected were limited.

The cohort was made up of approximately 670 healthy bone marrow donors. All cohort members were sampled while nominally healthy, although unrecorded immune exposures were likely present. The donor was CMV seronegative and was included in the group of a few hundred seronegative cohort members. A peripheral blood sample was provided by each donor, and peripheral blood mononuclear cells were used for TCR beta sequencing. The Qiagen DNeasy Blood Extraction Kit was used to extract genomic DNA from the blood cell samples. Worth noting for this clone: Its antigen remains unidentified. Base quality data are lacking; no much larger clone is found one base away.

Library preparation was by the immunoSEQ multiplex PCR assay. For the multiplex PCR, a mixture combining 60 forward primers for TCR Vbeta segments and 13 reverse primers for TCR Jbeta segments was used. Amplification of the CDR3 region of rearranged TCR beta genes was performed with a multiplex PCR assay on genomic DNA. The amplified TCR beta libraries were sequenced on the Illumina HiSeq System as 87-base-pair reads. The study's processing was this. In a later analysis, tens of millions of unique TCR beta chains were counted across the roughly 610 repertoires, and roughly 11 million of these chains were shared by at least two donors. To remove PCR and sequencing errors, raw reads were error-corrected and collapsed into unique sequences using a nearest-neighbor algorithm that merged closely related sequences. To assign V, D and J gene segments, CDR3 sequences were aligned to IMGT reference sequences. For a sequence to be retained, a match of at least six nucleotides to both a V gene segment and a J gene segment was required. Rearrangements were called productive when the CDR3 lacked stop codons and stayed in frame with V and J; all others were non-productive. CDR3 was defined by IMGT convention, running from the second conserved V-encoded cysteine to the conserved J-encoded phenylalanine. Sequences without an unambiguous match to a single V gene segment were excluded from the earlier analysis of approximately 600 of the donors. In an earlier analysis of approximately 500 of the donors, a V segment was called functional when productive rearrangements were above 56.7%, and segregating when the standard deviation between donors exceeded 5%. A statistical classification framework was built to diagnose cytomegalovirus status from the catalog of TCR beta chain sequences. A later analysis assigned V and J genes by comparing TCR nucleotide sequences with IMGT/GENE-DB human TR gene sequences. Using the TCRdist pipeline, a later analysis assigned CDR3 sequences along with most-parsimonious VDJ recombination scenarios. In a later analysis, each TCR beta chain was defined by its CDR3 amino acid sequence together with its V-gene family, and reads lacking a unique V-gene family were excluded. A later analysis removed over 500 highly shared, low-generation-probability nucleotide sequences to deal with suspected cross-contamination and a sequencing artifact. In a later analysis, a clonal expansion index for each public chain was calculated from normalized within-repertoire ranks of inferred template counts. Generation probabilities in a later analysis came from a VDJ recombination model fitted to out-of-frame rearrangements, and those results were checked against IGoR. A later analysis scored TCR-TCR, TCR-HLA and TCR-CMV co-occurrence with hypergeometric tests, applying a repertoire-size bias correction to TCR pairs. In a later analysis, false discovery rates were estimated by permuting HLA or CMV assignments 20 times. In a later analysis, co-occurring TCRs were grouped using DBSCAN, and TCRdist sequence similarity was added for clustering within HLA-allele-positive subsets. Repertoires with fewer than 30,000 or more than 120,000 public chains were left out of co-occurrence clustering, as were four to six repertoires with anomalous nucleotide sharing. This immuneACCESS table, as held by TCRdb, lists in-frame sequences with V and J called but not all clones. Of the missing ones, under half trace to an unresolved V gene in checked studies; the others have no known cause. The V and J calls and clone size come from that table; D and trimming were worked out from the DNA. The sample table shows 150,000 to 200,000 clones, and 75% are seen once. The leading ten clones occupy around 4.9% of the sample.

The CDR3 runs 13 residues from the cysteine to the phenylalanine. The DNA shown is the 39-base CDR3, in frame from base 1. Germline trimming amounts to 5 bases on V and 6 bases on J, with 7 as the count of junction bases outside the gene matches. CDR1 and CDR2 are drawn from the germline V gene (reference sequence): GTSNPN, SVGIG. Sequenced input: PBMCs. Recombination joined TRBV30 with TRBJ2-5; TRBD2 agrees with 9 junctional bases. The receptor was isolated from a male donor in good health and CMV-seronegative. The CDR3 corresponds to CAWEASGKQTQYF. The nucleotide sequence reads TGTGCCTGGGAAGCTAGCGGGAAACAGACCCAGTACTTC. With the rest looked up from the reference TRBV30 and TRBJ2-5 genes rather than sequenced, the full variable domain is SQTIHQWPATLVQPVGSPLSLECTVEGTSNPNLYWYRQAAGRGLQLLFYSVGIGQISSEVPQNLSASRPQDRQFILSSKKLLLSDSGFYLCAWEASGKQTQYFGPGTRLLVL.